These 20 T cell receptor beta chains were all obtained from the same sample, sequenced in a study of T cells after posttransplantation cyclophosphamide. The protocol was immunoSEQ multiplex PCR, while the TCRdb copy is restricted to in-frame clones and leaves out a portion. The sample shows 23,000 or so clones, none of them appearing just once. Cyclophosphamide on days +3 and +4 followed busulfan-fludarabine conditioning and a marrow graft. The input for sequencing was PBMCs, taken after allogeneic stem cell transplant with posttransplant cyclophosphamide. These TCRs come from a male patient in his late teens or twenties who received an allogeneic stem cell transplant from a related donor, was CMV-positive, and had no GVHD. The graft donor may account for some of the T cells.

This clone has ten or more counts. This chain uses TRBV5-1 with TRBJ2-3, with TRBD1 matching over 12 bases. The V segment lost 4 bases and the J segment 0 bases; nucleotides outside the gene matches: 9. The germline gives CDR1 SGHRS, CDR2 YFSETQ. CDR3 length: 18 residues. The CDR3 reads CASSAGTGGFTSTDTQYF. CDR3 DNA: TGCGCCAGCAGCGCCGGGACAGGGGGCTTTACTAGCACAGATACGCAGTATTTT.

This clone was seen at least ten times. V and J are TRBV5-4 and TRBJ1-1; 11 bases are shared with TRBD1. CDR1 is SGHNT and CDR2 is YYREEE in the germline V gene (reference sequence). J lost 4 bases, V lost 5 bases, and 7 bases had no gene match. The CDR3 runs 15 residues. Here the CDR3 DNA reads TGTGCCAGCAGTCAGGACAGGGGGCGCGGCACTGAAGCTTTCTTT. It encodes CASSQDRGRGTEAFF.

This clone was recorded many times. The chain employs TRBV9 and TRBJ1-2, with D hard to call. The germline gives CDR1 SGDLS, CDR2 YYNGEE. V was trimmed by 2 bases and J by 4 bases, leaving 6 bases between them. The CDR3 contains 12 residues. The CDR3: CASSVNGYGYTF. The DNA for the CDR3 is TGTGCCAGCAGCGTGAACGGCTATGGCTACACCTTC. The full variable domain, with the rest looked up from reference TRBV9 and TRBJ1-2, is DSGVTQTPKHLITATGQRVTLRCSPRSGDLSVYWYQQSLDQGLQFLIQYYNGEERAKGNILERFSAQQFPDLHSELNLSSLELGDSALYFCASSVNGYGYTFGSGTRLTVV.

There are many counts of this clone. This chain joins TRBV5-1 and TRBJ1-1, with D possibly TRBD1 on 5 matching bases. CDR3 length: 14 residues. The germline V gene encodes CDR1 SGHRS and CDR2 YFSETQ. With 4 bases removed from V and 3 bases from J, the gap between germline ends came to 13 bases. The CDR3 is CASSPLGGDTEAFF. The DNA for the CDR3 is TGCGCCAGCAGCCCCCTCGGGGGAGACACTGAAGCTTTCTTT.

This clone came up many times. The V gene is TRBV30, the J gene TRBJ2-7; 9 nucleotides match TRBD1. CDR1 and CDR2 (germline): GTSNPN, SVGIG (reference sequence). The CDR3 length is 14 residues. With V trimmed by 2 bases and J by 5 bases, 7 bases remained unmatched. In DNA, the CDR3 is TGTGCCTGGAGTTTTGGACAGGGGACCCACGAGCAGTACTTC. This encodes CAWSFGQGTHEQYF.

This clone was recorded at least ten times. The rearrangement joins TRBV9 to TRBJ1-2; 8 nucleotides agree with TRBD1. J gave up 6 bases and V 2 bases, and 15 bases lay outside the gene matches. The CDR3 is 17 amino acids. The germline V gene has CDR1 SGDLS and CDR2 YYNGEE. The chain's CDR3 is CASSVWATDRGVDGYTF. In DNA form, the CDR3 reads TGTGCCAGCAGCGTCTGGGCGACCGACAGGGGAGTGGATGGCTACACCTTC.

This clone appeared many times. The gene calls are TRBV27 and TRBJ2-7; D might be TRBD1 (6 bases). Per germline, CDR1 MNHEY and CDR2 SMNVEV (reference sequence). V gave up 5 bases and J gave up 2 bases, with 19 bases separating them. The CDR3 is made up of 16 amino acids. The CDR3 DNA is TGTGCCAGCAGTGTAGGGTCGGGACATCTCACCTACGAGCAGTACTTC. The encoded protein is CASSVGSGHLTYEQYF.

This clone showed up many times. Here the CDR3 DNA reads TGTGCCTGGAGCTCCGGGACAGGACTTTACGAGCAGTACTTC. Its translation: CAWSSGTGLYEQYF. The gene calls are TRBV30 and TRBJ2-7; TRBD1 matches 8 bases. The CDR3 has 14 amino acids. Looked up from germline, CDR1 is GTSNPN and CDR2 is SVGIG (reference sequence). The trim removed 3 bases at V and 4 bases at J, leaving 8 bases unmatched.

This clone has at least ten counts. The genes are TRBV4-1 and TRBJ2-5; possibly TRBD1 for D (6 bases). V lost 0 bases, J lost 4 bases, and 12 bases lay in between. The CDR3 spans 15 residues. The germline V gene has CDR1 MGHRA and CDR2 YSYEKL. The CDR3, as DNA: TGCGCCAGCAGCCAAGATCAGGGGTATCGAGAGACCCAGTACTTC. It encodes CASSQDQGYRETQYF.

This clone has ten or more counts. V gene TRBV5-1 combines with J gene TRBJ1-6; D uncertain. CDR1 and CDR2 (germline): SGHRS, YFSETQ. The CDR3 covers 15 residues. The germline V and J ends were trimmed by 0 bases and 10 bases, with 14 bases remaining between them. Here the CDR3 reads CASSLAPVSGSPLHF. Here the CDR3 DNA reads TGCGCCAGCAGCTTGGCCCCAGTTTCCGGGTCACCCCTCCACTTT. The variable domain in full, completed from reference TRBV5-1 and TRBJ1-6, reads KAGVTQTPRYLIKTRGQQVTLSCSPISGHRSVSWYQQTPGQGLQFLFEYFSETQRNKGNFPGRFSGRQFSNSRSEMNVSTLELGDSALYLCASSLAPVSGSPLHFGNGTRLTVT.

This clone has at least ten counts. The chain combines TRBV4-2 with TRBJ1-3, with D perhaps TRBD1 (6 bases). The germline V gene has CDR1 LGHNA and CDR2 YNFKEQ. This CDR3 is built from 15 residues. V was trimmed by 3 bases and J by 7 bases, leaving 16 bases between them. The DNA of the CDR3 is TGTGCCAGCAGCCAGGGGGAAGGGGGAGCCAACACCATATATTTT. Amino acid sequence: CASSQGEGGANTIYF.

This clone was seen at least ten times. The chain combines TRBV11-2 with TRBJ2-1, with a weak D call TRBD2 (6 bases). V was cut by 3 bases and J by 0 bases, with 12 bases left in between. The CDR3 spans 16 residues. Looked up from germline, CDR1 is SGHAT and CDR2 is FQNNGV. Here the CDR3 reads CASSLSFGSSYNEQFF. DNA for the CDR3: TGTGCCAGCAGCTTGAGCTTCGGGAGCTCCTACAATGAGCAGTTCTTC.

This clone was counted at least ten times. The gene calls are TRBV28 and TRBJ2-7, with D possibly TRBD1 on 6 matching bases. The germline gives CDR1 MDHEN, CDR2 SYDVKM. The V gene lost 4 bases and the J gene lost 2 bases, with 15 bases spanning the gap. The CDR3 runs 15 residues. The CDR3 region has the DNA TGTGCCAGCAGTTCAGGGACATCCGGACCCTACGAGCAGTACTTC. This sequence encodes CASSSGTSGPYEQYF. Supplemented by reference TRBV28 and TRBJ2-7, the full variable domain reads DVKVTQSSRYLVKRTGEKVFLECVQDMDHENMFWYRQDPGLGLRLIYFSYDVKMKEKGDIPEGYSVSREKKERFSLILESASTNQTSMYLCASSSGTSGPYEQYFGPGTRLTVT.

At least ten counts were recorded for this clone. V gene TRBV6-4 combines with J gene TRBJ2-7, with a possible D match to TRBD1 (6 bases). Deletions cut 4 bases from V and 3 bases from J, with 16 bases between. The CDR3 totals 15 residues. Per the germline V gene, CDR1 is MRHNA and CDR2 is SNTAGT. CDR3 sequence: CASSVEPGQNYEQYF. CDR3 DNA: TGTGCCAGCAGTGTCGAGCCGGGACAAAACTACGAGCAGTACTTC.

This clone was observed many times. The rearrangement uses TRBV7-6 and TRBJ1-5; TRBD1 matches 8 bases. V was clipped by 4 bases and J by 7 bases; unmatched bases: 3. Germline lookup yields CDR1 SGHVS and CDR2 FNYEAQ. CDR3 length: 13 residues. The CDR3 region has the DNA TGTGCCAGCAGCTCGACAGGGGAACAGCCCCAGCATTTT. This sequence encodes CASSSTGEQPQHF.

Ten or more counts support this clone. The chain links TRBV28 to TRBJ2-7; TRBD1 matches 12 bases. Germline V gene sequence: CDR1 MDHEN, CDR2 SYDVKM. The CDR3 sequence is 14 residues long. The J segment lost 7 bases and the V segment lost 5 bases, leaving 6 bases of the junction unmatched. CDR3 in amino acids: CASSPGQGAGEQYF. Written as DNA, the CDR3 is TGTGCCAGCAGTCCGGGACAGGGGGCGGGAGAGCAGTACTTC.

This clone was counted many times. This chain links TRBV7-9 with TRBJ2-5; maybe TRBD2 (5 bases). V lost 6 bases and J lost 2, with 19 bases in between. Germline V gene lookup returns CDR1 SEHNR and CDR2 FQNEAQ (reference sequence). This CDR3 is 16 amino acids long. In DNA form, the CDR3 reads TGTGCCAGCAGGGATTTGGCATTAGCGCCTCAAGAGACCCAGTACTTC. It yields the protein CASRDLALAPQETQYF.

This clone showed up many times. V and J are TRBV28 and TRBJ1-1; no firm D call. V gave up 3 bases and J gave up 5 bases, with 4 bases separating them. Per germline, CDR1 MDHEN and CDR2 SYDVKM. The CDR3 covers 11 residues. The CDR3 region is CASSFQTEAFF. The CDR3 coding sequence is TGTGCCAGCAGTTTTCAGACTGAAGCTTTCTTT.

This clone was counted many times. V usage is TRBV28 and J usage is TRBJ2-5; 7 bases are shared with TRBD2. Germline V gene data show CDR1 as MDHEN and CDR2 as SYDVKM. The length of the CDR3 is 13 residues. The trim removed 5 bases at V and 1 base at J, leaving 1 base unmatched. The CDR3 DNA reads TGTGCCAGCAGTCTAGCGGCCCAAGAGACCCAGTACTTC. The encoded protein is CASSLAAQETQYF.

This clone was found many times. J is TRBJ1-3 and V is TRBV25-1; D unresolved. The CDR3 consists of 12 residues. V lost 7 bases and J 5 bases, leaving 9 bases between the germline ends. Looked up from germline, CDR1 is MGHDK and CDR2 is SYGVNS. In nucleotides, the CDR3 is TGTGCCAGCATTGGAACTAGAAACACCATATATTTT. It is translated as CASIGTRNTIYF.